This T cell receptor beta chain was retrieved from a study of graft-versus-host responses after intestinal transplantation. Across the study: Every transplant recipient was induced with anti-thymocyte globulin, then maintained on tacrolimus and steroids for around 3 years. The study's findings and limits: GvH clones surfaced in recipient marrow, some emerging earlier in ileum or blood.

Per germline, CDR1 MNHNY and CDR2 SVGAGI (reference sequence). With V trimmed by 0 bases and J by 4 bases, 2 bases remained unmatched. The CDR3 covers 15 residues. The repertoire was sequenced with immunoSEQ multiplex PCR; TCRdb's copy has only in-frame clones and lacks some. Of tens of thousands of clones detected, 80% to 95% appear once; the ten largest clones hold more than 2%. This clone came up a few times. No antigen is known for it. The material was unstimulated CD4+ T cells sorted from spleen or lymph node cells, obtained before transplant. This TCR was sampled from a human donor who was the organ donor for an intestinal transplant. This sequence joins TRBV6-6 and TRBJ2-1, with 8 nucleotides matching TRBD2. This chain's CDR3 is CASSYSAGGYNEQFF. In nucleotides, the CDR3 is TGTGCCAGCAGTTACTCTGCGGGGGGATACAATGAGCAGTTCTTC.